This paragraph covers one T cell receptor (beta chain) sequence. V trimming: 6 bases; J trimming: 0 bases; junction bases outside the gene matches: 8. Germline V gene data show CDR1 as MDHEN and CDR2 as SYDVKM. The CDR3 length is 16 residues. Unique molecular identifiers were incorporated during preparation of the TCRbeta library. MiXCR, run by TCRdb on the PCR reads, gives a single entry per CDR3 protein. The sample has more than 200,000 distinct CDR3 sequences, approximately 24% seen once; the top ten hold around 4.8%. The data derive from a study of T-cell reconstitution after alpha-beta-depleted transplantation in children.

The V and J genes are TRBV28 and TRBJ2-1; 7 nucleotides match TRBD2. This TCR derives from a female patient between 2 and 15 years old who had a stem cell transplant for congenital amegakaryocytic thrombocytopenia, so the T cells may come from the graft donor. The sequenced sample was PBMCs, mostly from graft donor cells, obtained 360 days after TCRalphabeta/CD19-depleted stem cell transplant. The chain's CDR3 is CASSPWRTSSYNEQFF. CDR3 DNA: TGTGCCAGCAGCCCTTGGCGGACTAGCTCCTACAATGAGCAGTTCTTC.